This T cell receptor beta chain was captured in a study of blood T cell repertoires in COVID-19. About the research overall: Samples taken during acute and convalescent COVID-19 were collected in the United States, Italy and Spain. PBMCs, B-cell-depleted T cells, or T cells were the source of the cDNA or gDNA that made up the material.

There are a few counts of this clone. The CDR3 sequence is 16 residues long. Germline V gene data show CDR1 as SGHTS and CDR2 as YDEGEE. The J segment lost 2 bases and the V segment lost 4 bases, leaving 6 bases of the junction unmatched. Measured with immunoSEQ multiplex PCR; TCRdb has only the in-frame clones, and not every one. The sample comprises some 270,000 clones, about 90% of which are singletons, and about 2.1% rests with the top ten. The chain is built from TRBV5-8 and TRBJ1-6; 7 positions match TRBD1. Sequencing was carried out using peripheral blood. The receptor comes from a woman aged 60 to 75 with COVID-19, enrolled during active disease. DNA for the CDR3: TGTGCCAGCAGCCGATTTACAGGGGCCTATAATTCACCCCTCCACTTT. Its translation is CASSRFTGAYNSPLHF.